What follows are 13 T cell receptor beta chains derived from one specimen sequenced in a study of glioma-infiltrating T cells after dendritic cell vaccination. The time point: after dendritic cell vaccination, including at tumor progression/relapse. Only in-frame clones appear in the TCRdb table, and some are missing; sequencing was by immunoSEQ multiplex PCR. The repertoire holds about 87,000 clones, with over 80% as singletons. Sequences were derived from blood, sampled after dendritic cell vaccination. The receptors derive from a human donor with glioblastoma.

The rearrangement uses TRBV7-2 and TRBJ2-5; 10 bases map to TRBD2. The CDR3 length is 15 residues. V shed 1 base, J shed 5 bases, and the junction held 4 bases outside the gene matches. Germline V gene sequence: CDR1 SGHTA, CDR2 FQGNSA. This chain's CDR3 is CASSLVTSGMETQYF. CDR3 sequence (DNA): TGTGCCAGCAGCTTAGTTACTAGCGGGATGGAGACCCAGTACTTC.

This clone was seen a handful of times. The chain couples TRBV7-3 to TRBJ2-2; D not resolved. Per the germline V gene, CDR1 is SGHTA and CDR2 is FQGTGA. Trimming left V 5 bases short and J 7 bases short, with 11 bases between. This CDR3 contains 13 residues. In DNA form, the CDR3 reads TGTGCCAGCAGCACCCAGGTGGACGGGGAGCTGTTTTTT. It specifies CASSTQVDGELFF. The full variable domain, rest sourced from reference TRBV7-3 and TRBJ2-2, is GAGVSQTPSNKVTEKGKYVELRCDPISGHTALYWYRQSLGQGPEFLIYFQGTGAADDSGLPNDRFFAVRPEGSVSTLKIQRTERGDSAVYLCASSTQVDGELFFGEGSRLTVL.

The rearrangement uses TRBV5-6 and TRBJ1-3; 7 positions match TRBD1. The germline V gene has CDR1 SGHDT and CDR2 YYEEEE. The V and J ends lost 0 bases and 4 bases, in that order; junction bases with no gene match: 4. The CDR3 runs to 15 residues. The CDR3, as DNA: TGTGCCAGCAGCTTGGGAGGGGGCTTCGGAAACACCATATATTTT. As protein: CASSLGGGFGNTIYF.

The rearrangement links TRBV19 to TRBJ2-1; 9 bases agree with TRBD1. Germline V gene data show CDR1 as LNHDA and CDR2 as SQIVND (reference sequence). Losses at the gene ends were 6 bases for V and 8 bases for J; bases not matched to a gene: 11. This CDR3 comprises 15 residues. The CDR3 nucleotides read TGTGCCAGTAGGCCGGGGGACAGGGCGTGGGATGAGCAGTTCTTC. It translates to CASRPGDRAWDEQFF.

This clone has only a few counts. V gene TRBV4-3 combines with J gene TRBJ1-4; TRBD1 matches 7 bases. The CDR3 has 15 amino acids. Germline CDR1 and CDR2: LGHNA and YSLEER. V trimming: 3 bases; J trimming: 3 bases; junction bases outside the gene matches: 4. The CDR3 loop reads CASSHTGEPNEKLFF. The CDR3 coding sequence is TGCGCCAGCAGCCATACAGGGGAACCTAATGAAAAACTGTTTTTT.

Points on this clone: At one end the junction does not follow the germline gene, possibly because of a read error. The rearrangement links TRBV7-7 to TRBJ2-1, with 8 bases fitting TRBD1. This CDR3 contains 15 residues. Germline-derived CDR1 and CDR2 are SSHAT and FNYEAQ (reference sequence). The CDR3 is CASSRTGTGYNEQFF. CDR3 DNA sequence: TGTGCTAGCAGCCGGACAGGGACTGGGTACAATGAGCAGTTCTTC.

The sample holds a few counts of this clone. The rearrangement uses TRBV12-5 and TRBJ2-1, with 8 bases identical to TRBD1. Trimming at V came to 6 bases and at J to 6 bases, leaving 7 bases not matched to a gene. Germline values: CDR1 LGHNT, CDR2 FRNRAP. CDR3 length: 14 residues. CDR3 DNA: TGTGCTAGTGGGCCCGGACAGGGCGGCAATGAGCAGTTCTTC. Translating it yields CASGPGQGGNEQFF.

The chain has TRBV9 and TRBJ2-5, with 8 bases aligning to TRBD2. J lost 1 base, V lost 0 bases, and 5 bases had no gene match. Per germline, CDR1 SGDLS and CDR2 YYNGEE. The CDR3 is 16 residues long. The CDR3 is CASSVGPAGVQETQYF. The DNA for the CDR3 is TGTGCCAGCAGCGTAGGCCCAGCGGGGGTCCAAGAGACCCAGTACTTC.

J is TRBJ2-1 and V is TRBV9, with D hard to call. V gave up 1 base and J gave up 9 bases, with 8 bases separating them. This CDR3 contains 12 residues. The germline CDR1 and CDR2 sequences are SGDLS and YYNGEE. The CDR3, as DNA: TGTGCCAGCAGCGTAAACGGGTTTGAGCAGTTCTTC. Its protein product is CASSVNGFEQFF.

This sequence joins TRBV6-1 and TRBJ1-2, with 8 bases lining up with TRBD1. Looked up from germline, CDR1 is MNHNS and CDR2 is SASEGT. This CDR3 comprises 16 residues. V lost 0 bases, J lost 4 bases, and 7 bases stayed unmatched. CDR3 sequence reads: CASSEAGQGLSYGYTF. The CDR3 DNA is TGTGCCAGCAGTGAAGCAGGACAGGGTTTGAGCTATGGCTACACCTTC.

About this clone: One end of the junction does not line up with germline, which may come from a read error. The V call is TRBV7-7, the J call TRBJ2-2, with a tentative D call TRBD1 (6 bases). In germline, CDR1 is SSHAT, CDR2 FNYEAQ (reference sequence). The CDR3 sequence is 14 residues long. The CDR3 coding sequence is TGTGCTAGCAGCTTAAGTGAGGGGGTAGGGGAGCTGTTTTTT. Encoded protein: CASSLSEGVGELFF.

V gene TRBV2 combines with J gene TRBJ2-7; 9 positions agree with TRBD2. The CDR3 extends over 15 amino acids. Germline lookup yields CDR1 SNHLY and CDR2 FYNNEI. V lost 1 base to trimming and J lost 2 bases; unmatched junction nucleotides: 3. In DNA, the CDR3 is TGTGCCAGCAGTGAAGAAGGCGGGGGGGCCTACGAGCAGTACTTC. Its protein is CASSEEGGGAYEQYF. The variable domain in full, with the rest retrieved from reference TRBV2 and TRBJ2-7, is EPEVTQTPSHQVTQMGQEVILRCVPISNHLYFYWYRQILGQKVEFLVSFYNNEISEKSEIFDDQFSVERPDGSNFTLKIRSTKLEDSAMYFCASSEEGGGAYEQYFGPGTRLTVT.

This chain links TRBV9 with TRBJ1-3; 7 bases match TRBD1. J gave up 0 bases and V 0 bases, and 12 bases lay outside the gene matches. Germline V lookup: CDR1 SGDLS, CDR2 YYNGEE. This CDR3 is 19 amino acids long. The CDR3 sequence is CASSVASRAGGSSGNTIYF. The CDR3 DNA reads TGTGCCAGCAGCGTAGCTAGCCGGGCAGGGGGTAGCTCTGGAAACACCATATATTTT. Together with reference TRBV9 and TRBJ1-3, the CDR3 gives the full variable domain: DSGVTQTPKHLITATGQRVTLRCSPRSGDLSVYWYQQSLDQGLQFLIQYYNGEERAKGNILERFSAQQFPDLHSELNLSSLELGDSALYFCASSVASRAGGSSGNTIYFGEGSWLTVV.